Listed here are 20 T cell receptor beta chains from one sample, sequenced in a study of cytomegalovirus exposure and HLA in healthy donors. PCR was performed using 60 Vbeta and 13 Jbeta primers. Produced via immunoSEQ multiplex PCR; TCRdb's table is partial and in-frame only. Recorded for this sample: fewer than 150,000 clones. The material sequenced was PBMCs. These receptors all come from a woman aged 55 to 70 in good health and CMV-seronegative.

The chain carries TRBV7-9 and TRBJ1-4; perhaps TRBD1 as D (5 bases). The CDR3 covers 16 residues. Germline V gene lookup returns CDR1 SEHNR and CDR2 FQNEAQ (reference sequence). V dropped 5 bases and J dropped 3 bases, with 16 bases sitting between them. CDR3 in amino acids: CASSPQEGAANEKLFF. In DNA, the CDR3 is TGTGCCAGCAGCCCCCAGGAAGGGGCAGCTAATGAAAAACTGTTTTTT.

The chain joins TRBV2 to TRBJ2-3; 10 nucleotides match TRBD1. Losses at the gene ends were 0 bases for V and 4 bases for J; bases not matched to a gene: 7. The CDR3 totals 17 residues. Germline CDR1 is SNHLY and CDR2 is FYNNEI. CDR3 protein: CASSEALGQGTADTQYF. Here the CDR3 DNA reads TGTGCCAGCAGTGAAGCGCTGGGACAGGGGACGGCAGATACGCAGTATTTT.

The chain has TRBV29-1 and TRBJ1-2; D is uncertain. The CDR3 runs to 14 residues. Trimming took 7 bases from V and 1 from J, leaving 16 bases between them. Germline V gene data show CDR1 as SQVTM and CDR2 as ANQGSEA. CDR3 sequence (DNA): TGCAGCGCTCGCGAGGGAGGCGGTAACTATGGCTACACCTTC. Amino acids: CSAREGGGNYGYTF.

The V gene is TRBV10-2, the J gene TRBJ2-2; 11 nucleotides align to TRBD2. The V segment lost 2 bases and the J segment 0 bases; nucleotides outside the gene matches: 5. Germline CDR1 reads WSHSY; CDR2 reads SAAADI. CDR3 length equals 18 residues. This chain's CDR3 is CASSESIAGGPNTGELFF. CDR3 sequence (DNA): TGCGCCAGCAGTGAGAGCATAGCGGGGGGGCCGAACACCGGGGAGCTGTTTTTT.

The chain is built from TRBV6-1 and TRBJ1-1; D call uncertain. CDR1 MNHNS and CDR2 SASEGT come from the germline V gene. The CDR3 has 13 amino acids. Trimming removed 2 bases at V and 0 bases at J, with 4 bases between. CDR3 DNA sequence: TGTGCCAGCAGTGAAAGCGTGAACACTGAAGCTTTCTTT. Its protein is CASSESVNTEAFF.

The rearrangement joins TRBV5-1 to TRBJ1-1, with a tentative D call TRBD1 (6 bases). CDR1 and CDR2 from the germline V gene are SGHRS and YFSETQ. The CDR3 totals 15 residues. V lost 2 bases and J lost 4, with 15 bases in between. The CDR3 DNA sequence: TGCGCCAGCAGCTTCTCAGGGGTATCGGGCACTGAAGCTTTCTTT. It encodes CASSFSGVSGTEAFF.

The chain is built from TRBV5-4 and TRBJ1-3; TRBD1 might be the D (5 bases). Germline CDR1 and CDR2: SGHNT and YYREEE (reference sequence). The V gene lost 4 bases and the J gene lost 1 base, with 12 bases spanning the gap. The CDR3 is 15 amino acids. The CDR3 DNA follows: TGTGCCAGCAGCCTCGGACAACCTTCTGGAAACACCATATATTTT. It translates to CASSLGQPSGNTIYF.

The rearrangement uses TRBV4-1 and TRBJ1-5; weak D call: TRBD1 (5 bases). The CDR3 loop spans 15 amino acids. The germline gives CDR1 MGHRA, CDR2 YSYEKL. V was shortened by 0 bases and J by 6 bases, with 12 bases between the two germline ends. DNA for the CDR3: TGCGCCAGCAGCCAAGATGGCAGGGTCGGTCAGCCCCAGCATTTT. Its translation is CASSQDGRVGQPQHF.

J is TRBJ1-5 and V is TRBV7-8; no definite D call. Per germline, CDR1 SGHVS and CDR2 FQNEAQ. This CDR3 has 17 amino acids. V was shortened by 5 bases and J by 3 bases, with 20 bases between the two germline ends. The CDR3 DNA follows: TGTGCCAGCAGCACCCCCTCGAGGAGGGATTTCAATCAGCCCCAGCATTTT. The encoded protein is CASSTPSRRDFNQPQHF.

The V and J genes are TRBV19 and TRBJ1-5, with unresolved D. CDR3 size: 14 residues. Trimming stripped 6 bases from V and 1 base from J, with 10 bases between. CDR1 LNHDA and CDR2 SQIVND come from the germline V gene (reference sequence). The DNA of the CDR3 is TGTGCCAGTAGGAAGGACTTAAGCAATCAGCCCCAGCATTTT. As protein: CASRKDLSNQPQHF.

The J gene is TRBJ1-1, the V gene TRBV6-1; 9 bases line up with TRBD1. The germline CDR1 and CDR2 sequences are MNHNS and SASEGT. The CDR3 is 14 residues long. V dropped 6 bases and J dropped 6; count of bases not matched to a gene: 8. This CDR3 is CASRDTGGLAEAFF. CDR3 nucleotide sequence: TGTGCCAGCAGAGATACAGGGGGCTTAGCTGAAGCTTTCTTT.

The V call is TRBV5-1, the J call TRBJ1-3; D is possibly TRBD1 (5 bases). V was pared by 2 bases and J by 4 bases, with 19 bases between. Germline lookup yields CDR1 SGHRS and CDR2 YFSETQ. This CDR3 region has 17 residues. The CDR3 is CASSFGDWTSEGNTIYF. The CDR3 region has the DNA TGCGCCAGCAGCTTTGGGGACTGGACATCTGAAGGAAACACCATATATTTT.

This chain connects TRBV15 to TRBJ1-4; TRBD1 is a possible D gene (5 bases). The germline V and J ends were trimmed by 3 bases and 0 bases, with 14 bases remaining between them. The CDR3 extends over 17 amino acids. Per germline, CDR1 LNHNV and CDR2 YYDKDF (reference sequence). The CDR3 sequence is CATSRGVGGATNEKLFF. CDR3 nucleotide sequence: TGTGCCACCAGCAGGGGAGTTGGAGGGGCAACTAATGAAAAACTGTTTTTT.

The genes are TRBV4-1 and TRBJ2-2, with TRBD2 as a possible D gene (6 bases). The CDR3 sequence is 18 residues long. Trimming removed 4 bases at V and 1 base at J, with 19 bases between. In germline, CDR1 is MGHRA, CDR2 YSYEKL. CDR3 amino acids: CASSLKLPGLLNTGELFF. The CDR3 coding sequence is TGCGCCAGCAGCCTAAAACTCCCGGGACTCCTGAACACCGGGGAGCTGTTTTTT.

This rearrangement joins TRBV30 to TRBJ2-1; tentatively, D is TRBD2 (6 bases). This CDR3 has 13 residues. The germline V and J ends were trimmed by 4 bases and 3 bases, with 10 bases remaining between them. Germline CDR1 GTSNPN, CDR2 SVGIG (reference sequence). DNA for the CDR3: TGTGCCTGGAACGGGGGTTTCTACAATGAGCAGTTCTTC. Protein product: CAWNGGFYNEQFF.

This chain joins TRBV2 and TRBJ2-7; 12 nucleotides match TRBD2. Per germline, CDR1 SNHLY and CDR2 FYNNEI. Unmatched junction bases numbered 13, after V lost 5 bases and J lost 5 bases. This CDR3 is built from 17 residues. CDR3 in amino acids: CASSKKTSGRGGHEQYF. DNA of the CDR3: TGTGCCAGCAGTAAGAAGACTAGCGGGAGAGGAGGGCACGAGCAGTACTTC.

The V call is TRBV7-9, the J call TRBJ2-2, with 8 nucleotides matching TRBD1. CDR1 and CDR2 from the germline V gene are SEHNR and FQNEAQ (reference sequence). Losses at the gene ends were 5 bases for V and 4 bases for J; bases not matched to a gene: 6. The CDR3 is 15 residues long. The CDR3 DNA sequence: TGTGCCAGCAGCCTCTTCGACAGGGGCACCGGGGAGCTGTTTTTT. Amino acids: CASSLFDRGTGELFF.

The CDR3 bases are TGTGCCAGCAGTTTGAAGAGAACAGATACGCAGTATTTT. This translates into CASSLKRTDTQYF. This chain links TRBV27 with TRBJ2-3; D is ambiguous. This CDR3 contains 13 residues. Germline V lookup: CDR1 MNHEY, CDR2 SMNVEV (reference sequence). V lost 3 bases, J lost 3 bases, and 7 bases lay in between.

The V gene is TRBV9, the J gene TRBJ1-4, with 9 bases lining up with TRBD1. The CDR3 length is 12 residues. V dropped 3 bases and J dropped 13; count of bases not matched to a gene: 4. From germline, CDR1 is SGDLS and CDR2 YYNGEE. The CDR3 DNA reads TGTGCCAGCAGCGCGGGGACAGGGCGACTGTTTTTT. Protein product: CASSAGTGRLFF. The entire variable domain, with the rest obtained from reference TRBV9 and TRBJ1-4, is as follows: DSGVTQTPKHLITATGQRVTLRCSPRSGDLSVYWYQQSLDQGLQFLIQYYNGEERAKGNILERFSAQQFPDLHSELNLSSLELGDSALYFCASSAGTGRLFFGSGTQLSVL.

The chain joins TRBV27 to TRBJ2-1; TRBD2 matches 9 bases. Trimming at V came to 5 bases and at J to 6 bases, leaving 17 bases not matched to a gene. Germline V gene data show CDR1 as MNHEY and CDR2 as SMNVEV (reference sequence). This CDR3 region has 18 residues. In nucleotides, the CDR3 is TGTGCCAGCAGTCGAGGGACTAGCCCACAAGGACCTCGCAATGAGCAGTTCTTC. Translation gives CASSRGTSPQGPRNEQFF.